Following are 27 T cell receptor beta chains from one sample sequenced in a study of T cells in women clearing cervical HPV infection. Generated by immunoSEQ multiplex PCR, the TCRdb table keeps only in-frame clones and is missing some. Its table lists under 35,000 clones. The material sequenced was blood buffy coat. The source of these receptors is a woman between 18 and 70 years old with a cervical HPV16 infection that either progressed to CIN3+ or cleared (not recorded which).

Partial CDR3 DNA: TGTGCCAGCTCAAGGGGGACCGAGAACCCCTATGGC. Translation gives CASSRGTENPYG. Given in full, the CDR3 is CASSRGTENPYGYTF. The chain combines TRBV18 with TRBJ1-2; tentative D call: TRBD1 (6 bases). The CDR3 end is not reached by the read, which stops 3 residues before it; the germline J gene fills it in. CDR1 and CDR2 from the germline V gene are KGHSH and LQKENI. The CDR3 is made up of 15 amino acids. Trimming shortened V by 5 bases and J by 4 bases, and 17 bases separated the two germline ends.

As regards this clone: The observed sequence ends 3 residues before the CDR3 terminus, with the missing tail filled in from the germline J gene. V and J are TRBV20-1 and TRBJ1-2, with D unresolved. The CDR3 length is 8 residues. Germline V CDR1 and CDR2: DFQATT, SNEGSKA (reference sequence). The sequenced part of the CDR3 DNA is TGCAGTGCCCAGGGC. Protein product: CSAQG. The entire CDR3 is CSAQGYTF.

Notes on this clone: The read is 3 residues too short to cover the CDR3 end, so that end is filled in from the germline J gene. This rearrangement joins TRBV2 to TRBJ2-5, with 9 positions matching TRBD1. Germline V gene sequence: CDR1 SNHLY, CDR2 FYNNEI. Trimming took 6 bases from V and 2 from J; bases not matched to a gene: 4. The CDR3 runs 14 residues. The CDR3 region is CASSRTGVQETQYF. The CDR3 DNA, read in part, is TGTGCCAGCAGCCGGACAGGGGTTCAAGAGACC.

On this clone itself: The CDR3 end lies 3 residues beyond the end of the read and is filled in from the germline J gene. V gene TRBV7-3 combines with J gene TRBJ1-2; D call uncertain. Per germline, CDR1 SGHTA and CDR2 FQGTGA. Trimming took off 5 bases at V and 5 bases at J, with 12 bases between the two ends. The CDR3 is 13 amino acids. CDR3 residues: CASSHEAGYGYTF. The DNA read from the CDR3 is TGTGCCAGCAGCCACGAGGCGGGGTATGGC.

A remark on this clone: The read ends 3 residues before the CDR3 terminus; that terminus is restored from the germline J gene. This chain joins TRBV7-9 and TRBJ1-5, with TRBD1 identical over 8 bases. Losses at the gene ends were 4 bases for V and 6 bases for J; bases not matched to a gene: 5. Germline-derived CDR1 and CDR2 are SEHNR and FQNEAQ (reference sequence). This CDR3 region has 14 residues. The part of the CDR3 DNA that was read is TGTGCCAGCAGCTCCACAGGGGGAGGTCAGCCC. Residues: CASSSTGGGQP. The full CDR3 is CASSSTGGGQPQHF.

With respect to this clone: The read is 3 residues too short to cover the CDR3 end, so that end is filled in from the germline J gene. The chain has TRBV7-2 and TRBJ2-7; maybe TRBD1 (6 bases). This CDR3 is 14 amino acids long. Trimming pared 5 bases from V and 2 bases from J, leaving 13 bases between. Germline V lookup: CDR1 SGHTA, CDR2 FQGNSA. The sequenced CDR3 bases are TGTGCCAGCAGCGCTAAACAGGGTCCCTACGAG. Translating gives CASSAKQGPYE. The whole CDR3 reads CASSAKQGPYEQYF.

Regarding this clone: The read terminates 3 residues ahead of where the CDR3 ends, so the germline J gene completes it. The chain has TRBV5-1 and TRBJ1-6, with D possibly TRBD1 on 5 matching bases. The CDR3 length is 14 residues. With 4 bases removed from V and 8 bases from J, the gap between germline ends came to 13 bases. Germline loops: CDR1 SGHRS, CDR2 YFSETQ. The CDR3 is CASSPDRAYSPLHF. Incomplete CDR3 DNA: TGCGCCAGCAGCCCAGACAGAGCTTATTCACCC.

In the case of this clone: The CDR3 goes on 3 residues after the read ends, and that part is filled in from the germline J gene. The chain combines TRBV2 with TRBJ2-2, with 7 nucleotides matching TRBD1. CDR3 length equals 14 residues. CDR1 and CDR2 from the germline V gene are SNHLY and FYNNEI. CDR3 bases read: TGTGCCAGCAGTGCCGGGACAGAATTTGGAAAG. Translation: CASSAGTEFGK. The CDR3 as a whole reads CASSAGTEFGKLFF.

A note on this clone: The read ends 3 residues before the CDR3 terminus; that terminus is restored from the germline J gene. The chain couples TRBV18 to TRBJ2-7, with 10 bases matching TRBD1. CDR1 and CDR2 (germline): KGHSH, LQKENI. This CDR3 region has 15 residues. V lost 3 bases, J lost 2 bases, and 4 bases stayed unmatched. CDR3 sequence: CASSPGTGAPYEQYF. CDR3 DNA, as far as it was read: TGTGCCAGCTCACCGGGGACAGGGGCCCCCTACGAG. Filled out from reference TRBV18 and TRBJ2-7, the complete variable domain reads NAGVMQNPRHLVRRRGQEARLRCSPMKGHSHVYWYRQLPEEGLKFMVYLQKENIIDESGMPKERFSAEFPKEGPSILRIQQVVRGDSAAYFCASSPGTGAPYEQYFGPGTRLTVT.

Remarks on this clone: The read is 3 residues too short to cover the CDR3 end, so that end is filled in from the germline J gene. This sequence joins TRBV28 and TRBJ2-1; 12 positions agree with TRBD2. V lost 2 bases and J lost 6; bases outside the gene matches: 2. The CDR3 sequence is 15 residues long. Germline loops: CDR1 MDHEN, CDR2 SYDVKM. The covered CDR3 bases are TGTGCCAGCAGTTTAACTAGCGGGGGGATCAATGAG. This translates into CASSLTSGGINE. The entire CDR3 reads CASSLTSGGINEQFF.

A note on this clone: The observed sequence ends 3 residues before the CDR3 terminus, with the missing tail filled in from the germline J gene. V and J are TRBV7-8 and TRBJ2-2; no reliable D call. The CDR3 has 15 amino acids. Germline values: CDR1 SGHVS, CDR2 FQNEAQ. V lost 0 bases and J 4 bases, leaving 9 bases between the germline ends. CDR3 residues: CASSLAHFLTGELFF. The CDR3 DNA, read in part, is TGTGCCAGCAGCTTAGCTCACTTCCTCACCGGGGAG.

A remark on this clone: The CDR3 is cut off 3 residues early in the read; its end comes from the germline J gene. The rearrangement joins TRBV6-2 or TRBV6-3 to TRBJ2-7, with TRBD1 as a possible D gene (6 bases). Germline V gives CDR1 MNHEY, CDR2 SVGEGT. The germline V and J ends were trimmed by 7 bases and 0 bases, with 10 bases remaining between them. This CDR3 is built from 13 residues. The CDR3 sequence: CASTQTGSYEQYF. CDR3 DNA, as far as it was read: TGTGCCAGCACCCAGACAGGCTCCTACGAG.

Partial CDR3 DNA: TGTGCCAGCAGTTCCCCACAGAGCTCCTACGAG. Protein product: CASSSPQSSYE. In full, the CDR3 is CASSSPQSSYEQYF. The chain is built from TRBV28 and TRBJ2-7; D ambiguous. The missing CDR3 end, 3 residues past where the read stops, is filled in from the germline J gene. From germline, CDR1 is MDHEN and CDR2 SYDVKM. V was pared by 4 bases and J by 0 bases, with 10 bases between. This CDR3 region has 14 residues.

As regards this clone: The read ends 3 residues early relative to the CDR3; the germline J gene fills the gap. The chain couples TRBV20-1 to TRBJ2-2, with D perhaps matching TRBD1 (6 bases). V was shortened by 4 bases and J by 3 bases, with 24 bases between the two germline ends. The CDR3 is made up of 18 amino acids. Germline V gene lookup returns CDR1 DFQATT and CDR2 SNEGSKA (reference sequence). CDR3: CSATIPRQRGLYTGELFF. The CDR3 bases that were read are TGCAGTGCTACAATCCCGCGTCAAAGGGGGTTGTACACCGGGGAG.

About this clone: The CDR3 end falls 3 residues outside the read, so it is completed with the germline J gene. The chain uses TRBV20-1 and TRBJ2-3, with D perhaps matching TRBD2 (7 bases). V was cut by 3 bases and J by 0 bases, with 13 bases left in between. The germline CDR1 and CDR2 sequences are DFQATT and SNEGSKA (reference sequence). The CDR3 length is 15 residues. CDR3 DNA, as far as it was read: TGCAGTGCTAGGGCGGGGGCCGCTAGCACAGATACG. Its protein product is CSARAGAASTDT. The full-length CDR3 reads as CSARAGAASTDTQYF.

To note about this clone: Read data end 3 residues before the CDR3 end; the end is taken from the germline J gene. The chain has TRBV18 and TRBJ2-3; 10 positions match TRBD2. Germline CDR1 and CDR2: KGHSH and LQKENI. The length of the CDR3 is 14 residues. CDR3: CASSQAGGQETQYF. The CDR3 bases that were read are TGTGCCAGCTCACAAGCGGGAGGGCAAGAGACG.

Regarding this clone: Coverage ceases 3 residues before the CDR3 finishes, and the germline J gene fills in the end. The J gene is TRBJ2-1, the V gene TRBV12-3 or TRBV12-4; 7 nucleotides match TRBD2. With 2 bases clipped from V and 7 bases from J, the junction kept 5 bases outside the gene matches. The CDR3 length is 14 residues. CDR3: CASSLRGLGNEQFF. The covered CDR3 bases are TGTGCCAGCAGTTTACGAGGACTAGGGAATGAG.

Regarding this clone: The read is 3 residues too short to cover the CDR3 end, so that end is filled in from the germline J gene. J is TRBJ2-2 and V is TRBV20-1, with D tentatively TRBD1 or TRBD2 (5 bases each). Trimming removed 5 bases from V and 7 bases from J, with 17 bases in between. This CDR3 region has 14 residues. Looked up from germline, CDR1 is DFQATT and CDR2 is SNEGSKA (reference sequence). Partial CDR3 DNA: TGCAGTGCTCGGGAACGACAGTTTGACGGGGAG. This encodes CSARERQFDGE. The CDR3, in full, reads CSARERQFDGELFF.

As regards this clone: The missing CDR3 end, 3 residues past where the read stops, is filled in from the germline J gene. This chain uses TRBV13 with TRBJ2-2; 7 nucleotides match TRBD2. The ends lost 3 bases at V and 2 bases at J; junction bases unmatched: 6. Per the germline V gene, CDR1 is PRHDT and CDR2 is FYEKMQ (reference sequence). The CDR3 contains 16 residues. The CDR3 sequence: CASSFELAVNTGELFF. CDR3 DNA, as far as it was read: TGTGCCAGCAGCTTTGAGCTAGCGGTAAACACCGGGGAG.

As for this clone: The missing CDR3 end, 3 residues past where the read stops, is filled in from the germline J gene. The chain recombines TRBV10-3 with TRBJ1-5; D perhaps matches TRBD1 (6 bases). Germline lookup yields CDR1 ENHRY and CDR2 SYGVKD. Trimming took off 1 base at V and 7 bases at J, with 14 bases between the two ends. This CDR3 region has 15 residues. The DNA read from the CDR3 is TGTGCCATCAGTGAGTACCCAGGGGACCAGCAGCCC. Its translation: CAISEYPGDQQP. In full, the CDR3 is CAISEYPGDQQPQHF.

As for this clone: Read data end 3 residues before the CDR3 end; the end is taken from the germline J gene. The rearrangement joins TRBV30 to TRBJ1-2; D is unresolved. CDR3 length: 11 residues. Germline values: CDR1 GTSNPN, CDR2 SVGIG (reference sequence). The CDR3 reads CAWSTQDTYTF. CDR3 bases read: TGTGCCTGGAGTACTCAAGATACC.

CDR3 sequence reads: CASSLGGGNEQFF. The part of the CDR3 DNA that was read is TGTGCCAGCAGCTTAGGAGGGGGCAATGAG. The chain couples TRBV7-3 to TRBJ2-1, with D tentatively TRBD1 or TRBD2 (6 bases each). The read stops 3 residues short of the end of the CDR3; the missing end is completed from the germline J gene. V was trimmed by 2 bases and J by 6 bases, leaving 8 bases between them. Germline loops: CDR1 SGHTA, CDR2 FQGTGA. The CDR3 extends over 13 amino acids. The whole variable domain, filled in from reference TRBV7-3 and TRBJ2-1, reads GAGVSQTPSNKVTEKGKYVELRCDPISGHTALYWYRQSLGQGPEFLIYFQGTGAADDSGLPNDRFFAVRPEGSVSTLKIQRTERGDSAVYLCASSLGGGNEQFFGPGTRLTVL.

With respect to this clone: With the read ending 3 residues before the CDR3 end, the germline J gene is used to fill in that end. The chain uses TRBV7-6 and TRBJ2-5; D uncertain. Germline CDR1 reads SGHVS; CDR2 reads FNYEAQ. Trimming pared 5 bases from V and 2 bases from J, leaving 3 bases between. This CDR3 spans 11 amino acids. Incomplete CDR3 DNA: TGTGCCAGCAGCCTTCAAGAGACC. This gives the protein CASSLQET. In full, the CDR3 reads CASSLQETQYF.

Remarks on this clone: The CDR3 goes on 3 residues after the read ends, and that part is filled in from the germline J gene. J is TRBJ2-3 and V is TRBV30; the match to TRBD1 covers 9 bases. Germline CDR1 and CDR2: GTSNPN and SVGIG (reference sequence). The CDR3 totals 13 residues. CDR3: CAWRGQGPEAQYF. CDR3 DNA, as far as it was read: TGTGCCTGGAGGGGACAGGGTCCAGAAGCG.

Note on this clone: The DNA ends 3 residues before the CDR3 does, and the rest of the CDR3 is filled in from the germline J gene. The chain joins TRBV2 to TRBJ1-1; D is uncertain. The length of the CDR3 is 13 residues. The ends were cut back, 8 bases at V and 0 bases at J, with 10 bases in the middle. Germline CDR1 SNHLY, CDR2 FYNNEI. CDR3 residues: CASRPGMNTEAFF. CDR3 bases read: TGTGCCAGCCGCCCGGGGATGAACACTGAA.

As regards this clone: The CDR3 extends 3 residues past the end of the read, so its final part is completed from the germline J gene. The V gene is TRBV6-1, the J gene TRBJ2-7; 11 nucleotides agree with TRBD2. The V segment lost 2 bases and the J segment 2 bases; nucleotides outside the gene matches: 8. The CDR3 is 17 amino acids. Germline-derived CDR1 and CDR2 are MNHNS and SASEGT. CDR3 in amino acids: CASSELIAGGHPYEQYF. CDR3 bases read: TGTGCCAGCAGTGAACTGATAGCGGGAGGGCATCCCTACGAG.

In the case of this clone: The read stops 3 residues short of the end of the CDR3; the missing end is completed from the germline J gene. The V and J genes are TRBV5-1 and TRBJ2-5; tentative D call: TRBD1 (6 bases). Germline CDR1 reads SGHRS; CDR2 reads YFSETQ. Deletions cut 2 bases from V and 1 base from J, with 12 bases between. CDR3 length: 15 residues. The CDR3 bases that were read are TGCGCCAGCAGCTTTGCTGGGGGCCGCCAAGAGACC. Encoded protein: CASSFAGGRQET. The full CDR3 sequence reads CASSFAGGRQETQYF.